These 14 T cell receptor beta chains came from one sample sequenced in a study of immune characterization of retroperitoneal liposarcoma. TCRdb recomputed calls from the PCR reads with MiXCR, one row per CDR3 protein. This table has about 2,100 distinct CDR3 sequences, approximately 39% appearing once. The specimen sequenced was tumor tissue. All receptors come from a male donor with retroperitoneal liposarcoma.

This chain connects TRBV12-3 or TRBV12-4 to TRBJ2-5; TRBD2 matches 9 bases. The DNA end is a closer match to TRBJ2-1, so the J assignment may be wrong. The CDR3 loop spans 15 amino acids. CDR3 region: CASSLGAGGPYEQFF. The CDR3 DNA is TGTGCCAGCAGTTTAGGGGCGGGAGGGCCCTATGAGCAGTTCTTC.

V and J are TRBV6-1 and TRBJ2-3; D might be TRBD1 or TRBD2, each matching 6 bases. The DNA end is a closer match to TRBJ2-7, so the J assignment may be wrong. CDR1 and CDR2 (germline): MNHNS, SASEGT. This CDR3 is 15 amino acids long. CDR3 sequence reads: CASSDRTGRSYEQYF. The DNA for the CDR3 is TGTGCCAGCAGTGACCGTACAGGGAGGTCCTACGAGCAGTACTTC.

This chain joins TRBV6-9 and TRBJ2-3, with 9 bases aligning to TRBD2. J lost 2 bases, V lost 6 bases, and 6 bases had no gene match. Germline V gene sequence: CDR1 MNHGY, CDR2 SVAAGI. The CDR3 contains 15 residues. The CDR3 sequence: CASRFSGGYTDTQYF. The CDR3 DNA sequence: TGTGCCAGCAGATTTAGCGGGGGATACACAGATACGCAGTATTTT.

By sample share, this clonotype is large. The CDR3 coding sequence is TGTGCCAGCAGAGACCTAGCGGGATCTCTCAATGAGCAGTTCTTC. Translating it yields CASRDLAGSLNEQFF. V and J are TRBV2 and TRBJ2-1; 9 bases map to TRBD2. The CDR3 contains 15 residues. J lost 6 bases, V lost 6 bases, and 9 bases had no gene match. The germline gives CDR1 SNHLY, CDR2 FYNNEI.

Concerning this clonotype itself: At one end, the junction sequence differs from germline, possibly due to a read error. The chain is built from TRBV27 and TRBJ1-1; 11 bases agree with TRBD1. This CDR3 contains 17 residues. Germline V gene lookup returns CDR1 MNHEY and CDR2 SMNVEV (reference sequence). The CDR3 bases are TGTGCCAGCAGTCACCCTCCTAGGGACAGGGGGAACCCTGAAGCTTTCTTT. Its protein product is CASSHPPRDRGNPEAFF.

This clonotype turned up a few times. This chain connects TRBV7-2 to TRBJ2-1; TRBD2 is a possible D gene (6 bases). This CDR3 has 15 residues. Germline-derived CDR1 and CDR2 are SGHTA and FQGNSA. V lost 7 bases and J 13 bases, leaving 26 bases between the germline ends. In DNA, the CDR3 is TGTGCCAGCACCACTTCGCGGGACTCCCAAGAGACCCAGTTCTTC. It codes for CASTTSRDSQETQFF.

By share, this clonotype ranks as large. The CDR3 loop reads CASSADLDNEQYF. DNA of the CDR3: TGTGCCAGCAGCGCGGACCTTGACAATGAGCAGTACTTC. V is TRBV7-2 and J is TRBJ2-5; no definite D call. The CDR3 sequence is 13 residues long. Trimming took 5 bases from V and 11 from J, leaving 18 bases between them. Per germline, CDR1 SGHTA and CDR2 FQGNSA.

By sample fraction, this clonotype is hyperexpanded. The chain uses TRBV6-1 and TRBJ2-4; possible D gene TRBD2, 6 bases. The length of the CDR3 is 14 residues. The V end was cut by 0 bases, the J end by 9 bases, with 12 bases between. In germline, CDR1 is MNHNS, CDR2 SASEGT. The CDR3 spells CASSEAVQGGIQYF. The CDR3 bases are TGTGCCAGCAGTGAAGCAGTTCAGGGAGGCATTCAGTACTTC.

Sample share makes this clonotype medium-sized. This chain connects TRBV6-1 to TRBJ2-5; TRBD2 matches 12 bases. The trim removed 6 bases at V and 7 bases at J, leaving 12 bases unmatched. Germline values: CDR1 MNHNS, CDR2 SASEGT. This CDR3 has 16 amino acids. The CDR3 nucleotides read TGTGCCAGCAGGCTCCTAGCGGGAGGGGCTGATGCGACCCAGTACTTC. Translating gives CASRLLAGGADATQYF.

By sample fraction, this clonotype is hyperexpanded. The chain couples TRBV6-1 to TRBJ2-1, with 7 positions matching TRBD2. Trimming at V came to 6 bases and at J to 9 bases, leaving 8 bases not matched to a gene. The CDR3 contains 13 residues. CDR1 is MNHNS, CDR2 SASEGT, per germline. CDR3 loop: CASRLAVWSEQFF. The CDR3 coding sequence is TGTGCCAGCAGGCTAGCGGTGTGGAGTGAGCAGTTCTTC.

This sequence joins TRBV6-2 or TRBV6-3 and TRBJ2-1, with 9 positions matching TRBD2. CDR1 and CDR2 (germline): MNHEY, SVGEGT. V dropped 6 bases and J dropped 2; count of bases not matched to a gene: 8. The CDR3 extends over 16 amino acids. CDR3 in amino acids: CASRPLAGPAYNEQFF. The CDR3 bases are TGTGCCAGCAGACCCCTAGCGGGACCGGCCTACAATGAGCAGTTCTTC.

This clonotype occurred a few times. J is TRBJ2-5 and V is TRBV6-1; 11 nucleotides agree with TRBD2. The J call is uncertain, as TRBJ2-1 better fits the DNA end. The CDR3 is made up of 14 amino acids. Germline V gene data show CDR1 as MNHNS and CDR2 as SASEGT. Here the CDR3 reads CASQLAGAGSEQFF. The CDR3 DNA follows: TGTGCCAGCCAACTAGCGGGAGCCGGAAGTGAGCAGTTCTTC.

The CDR3 loop is CASRQNSFGTEAFF. For the CDR3, the DNA is TGTGCCAGCAGACAGAACAGCTTTGGCACTGAAGCTTTCTTT. The chain combines TRBV6-1 with TRBJ1-1; D remains ambiguous. The V end lost 6 bases, the J end lost 4 bases, and 15 bases lay between the germline ends. Germline V lookup: CDR1 MNHNS, CDR2 SASEGT. The CDR3 consists of 14 residues.

By proportion, this clonotype is large. The CDR3 is CASSYRRTGAPQYF. The CDR3 bases are TGTGCCAGCAGTTACCGACGCACGGGGGCGCCCCAGTACTTC. This chain links TRBV6-6 with TRBJ2-5, with D possibly called TRBD1 or TRBD2 (6 bases each). Germline CDR1 MNHNY, CDR2 SVGAGI (reference sequence). V lost 2 bases and J lost 9, with 16 bases in between. The CDR3 sequence is 14 residues long.